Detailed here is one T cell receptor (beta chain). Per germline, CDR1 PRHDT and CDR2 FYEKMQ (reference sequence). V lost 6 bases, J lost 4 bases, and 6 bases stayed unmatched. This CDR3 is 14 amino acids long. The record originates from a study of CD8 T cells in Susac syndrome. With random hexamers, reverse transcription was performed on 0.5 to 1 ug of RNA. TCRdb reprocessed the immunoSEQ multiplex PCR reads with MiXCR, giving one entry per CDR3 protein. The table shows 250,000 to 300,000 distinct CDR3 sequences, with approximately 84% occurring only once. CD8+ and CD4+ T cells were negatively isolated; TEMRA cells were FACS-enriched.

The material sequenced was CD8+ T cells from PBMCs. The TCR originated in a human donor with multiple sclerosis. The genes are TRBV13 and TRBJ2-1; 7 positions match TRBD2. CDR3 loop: CASRRREFYNEQFF. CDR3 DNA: TGTGCCAGCAGAAGGCGGGAGTTTTACAATGAGCAGTTCTTC.